The 8 T cell receptor beta chains given below trace back to one sample, sequenced in a study of shared clonotypes between healthy human individuals. Naive CD8 cells, CD45RO-negative and positively selected for CCR7, excluded terminally differentiated effector memory CD45RA+ cells. Libraries were prepared by immunoSEQ multiplex PCR; TCRdb keeps only in-frame clonotypes and omits some of them. The sample carries about 800,000 clones, about 96% recorded once. The sequenced sample consisted of naive CD8+ T cells sorted from blood. These receptors came from a man younger than 45 in good health.

This clone was found a few times. This chain connects TRBV9 to TRBJ2-2; 8 nucleotides match TRBD2. Trimming at V came to 4 bases and at J to 2 bases, leaving 7 bases not matched to a gene. The germline V gene has CDR1 SGDLS and CDR2 YYNGEE. This CDR3 spans 16 amino acids. CDR3 in amino acids: CASSPRGGHNTGELFF. The DNA for the CDR3 is TGTGCCAGCAGCCCTCGGGGGGGCCATAACACCGGGGAGCTGTTTTTT.

This chain connects TRBV15 to TRBJ1-2; 8 bases line up with TRBD1. The length of the CDR3 is 15 residues. The J segment lost 4 bases and the V segment lost 1 base, leaving 5 bases of the junction unmatched. CDR1 is LNHNV and CDR2 is YYDKDF in the germline V gene (reference sequence). In DNA, the CDR3 is TGTGCCACCAGCAGAGGCACCGGGACAGGCTATGGCTACACCTTC. Protein: CATSRGTGTGYGYTF. The full variable domain, in which reference TRBV15 and TRBJ1-2 provide the parts outside the CDR3, is DAMVIQNPRYQVTQFGKPVTLSCSQTLNHNVMYWYQQKSSQAPKLLFHYYDKDFNNEADTPDNFQSRRPNTSFCFLDIRSPGLGDTAMYLCATSRGTGTGYGYTFGSGTRLTVV.

As DNA, the CDR3 is TGTGCCAGCAGCCAAGTAGTAGGGACGACTGAAGCTTTCTTT. Translation gives CASSQVVGTTEAFF. The genes are TRBV4-2 and TRBJ1-1; maybe TRBD1 (5 bases). The CDR3 is made up of 14 amino acids. V shed 1 base and J shed 5 bases, with 11 bases lying between them. CDR1 LGHNA and CDR2 YNFKEQ come from the germline V gene.

The gene calls are TRBV27 and TRBJ2-1, with 12 bases aligning to TRBD2. J lost 8 bases, V lost 5 bases, and 7 bases had no gene match. CDR3 length: 15 residues. In germline, CDR1 is MNHEY, CDR2 SMNVEV (reference sequence). CDR3 nucleotides: TGTGCCAGCAGTCAAGGACTAGCGGGGTGGTATGAGCAGTTCTTC. It is translated as CASSQGLAGWYEQFF.

The chain is built from TRBV11-2 and TRBJ2-1; 7 bases fit TRBD2. CDR1 is SGHAT, CDR2 FQNNGV, per germline. The CDR3 has 16 amino acids. V dropped 2 bases and J dropped 9; count of bases not matched to a gene: 13. The chain's CDR3 is CASSLLVGGPFGEQFF. The CDR3 bases are TGTGCCAGCAGCTTACTGGTGGGAGGGCCTTTCGGTGAGCAGTTCTTC.

The chain carries TRBV7-3 and TRBJ2-1; TRBD2 might be the D (6 bases). V was pared by 1 base and J by 8 bases, with 9 bases between. The germline V gene encodes CDR1 SGHTA and CDR2 FQGTGA. This CDR3 spans 13 amino acids. CDR3: CASSLISGDEQFF. The CDR3 DNA is TGTGCCAGCAGCTTAATATCGGGGGATGAGCAGTTCTTC.

The gene calls are TRBV7-9 and TRBJ1-1; no reliable D call. The germline V and J ends were trimmed by 5 bases and 1 base, with 11 bases remaining between them. The CDR3 is 14 amino acids. The germline gives CDR1 SEHNR, CDR2 FQNEAQ (reference sequence). The CDR3 region is CASSPRSGNTEAFF. The CDR3 nucleotides read TGTGCCAGCAGCCCCAGGTCGGGGAACACTGAAGCTTTCTTT.

V gene TRBV4-1 combines with J gene TRBJ2-2; no firm D call. Germline V lookup: CDR1 MGHRA, CDR2 YSYEKL. V was pared by 1 base and J by 6 bases, with 12 bases between. The CDR3 runs to 15 residues. CDR3 sequence (DNA): TGCGCCAGCAGCCAAGGGATCGTTAGTTCCGGGGAGCTGTTTTTT. Its translation: CASSQGIVSSGELFF.